The clone carrying this TCR beta chain was seen just once. Antigen unknown. The protocol was immunoSEQ multiplex PCR, while the TCRdb copy is restricted to in-frame clones and leaves out a portion. The table lists 100,000 to 130,000 clones, 89% of them singletons. This record belongs to a study of T cell responses to AZD1222 COVID-19 vaccine. Study findings and constraints: Most donors were white British, females outnumbered males, and clonal diversity was possibly underestimated.

V was shortened by 0 bases and J by 1 base, with 12 bases between the two germline ends. Germline values: CDR1 PRHDT, CDR2 FYEKMQ (reference sequence). The CDR3 is 16 amino acids. The chain combines TRBV13 with TRBJ1-1; D not certain. The clonotype was recovered from an adult in good health. The sample was peripheral blood, taken on day 0 of AZD1222 vaccination. The CDR3 DNA reads as TGTGCCAGCAGCTTAGGGGGCAGGCCTGCGAACACTGAAGCTTTCTTT. Translated, it gives CASSLGGRPANTEAFF. The full variable domain, in which reference TRBV13 and TRBJ1-1 provide the parts outside the CDR3, is AAGVIQSPRHLIKEKRETATLKCYPIPRHDTVYWYQQGPGQDPQFLISFYEKMQSDKGSIPDRFSAQQFSDYHSELNMSSLELGDSALYFCASSLGGRPANTEAFFGQGTRLTVV.